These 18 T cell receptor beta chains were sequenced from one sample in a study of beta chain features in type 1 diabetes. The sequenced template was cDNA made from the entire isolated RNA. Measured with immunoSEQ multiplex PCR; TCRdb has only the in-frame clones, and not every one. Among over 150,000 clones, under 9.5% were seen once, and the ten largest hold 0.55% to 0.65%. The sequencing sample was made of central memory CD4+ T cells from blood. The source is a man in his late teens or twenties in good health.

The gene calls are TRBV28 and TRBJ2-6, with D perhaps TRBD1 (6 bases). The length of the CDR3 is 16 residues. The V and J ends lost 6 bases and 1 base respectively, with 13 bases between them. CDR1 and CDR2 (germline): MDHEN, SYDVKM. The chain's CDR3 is CASSVQGTSGANVLTF. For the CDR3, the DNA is TGTGCCAGCAGCGTACAGGGTACTTCTGGGGCCAACGTCCTGACTTTC.

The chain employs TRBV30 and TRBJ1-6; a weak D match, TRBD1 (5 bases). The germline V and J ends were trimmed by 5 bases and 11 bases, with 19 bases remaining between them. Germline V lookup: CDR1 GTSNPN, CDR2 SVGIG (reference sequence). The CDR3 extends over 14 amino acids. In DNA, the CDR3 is TGTGCCTGGCAGAATCAGGGTAGGCTAACACCCCTCCACTTT. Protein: CAWQNQGRLTPLHF.

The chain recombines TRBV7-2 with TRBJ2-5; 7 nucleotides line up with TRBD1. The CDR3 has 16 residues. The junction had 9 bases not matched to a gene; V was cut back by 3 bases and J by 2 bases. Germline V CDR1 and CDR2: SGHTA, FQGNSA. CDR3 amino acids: CASSLSSGTAQETQYF. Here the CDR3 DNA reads TGTGCCAGCAGCTTGTCCTCCGGGACAGCACAAGAGACCCAGTACTTC.

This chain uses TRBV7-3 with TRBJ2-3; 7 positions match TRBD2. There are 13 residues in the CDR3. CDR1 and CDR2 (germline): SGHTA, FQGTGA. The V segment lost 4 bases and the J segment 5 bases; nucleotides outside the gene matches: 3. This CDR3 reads CASSSWTRDTQYF. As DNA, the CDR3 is TGTGCCAGCAGCTCCTGGACTAGAGATACGCAGTATTTT.

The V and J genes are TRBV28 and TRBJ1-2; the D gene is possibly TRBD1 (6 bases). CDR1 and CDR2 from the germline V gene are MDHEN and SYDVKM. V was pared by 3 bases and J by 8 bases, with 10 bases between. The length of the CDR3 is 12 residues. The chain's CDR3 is CASSFWDKGYTF. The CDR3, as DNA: TGTGCCAGCAGTTTTTGGGACAAGGGCTACACCTTC.

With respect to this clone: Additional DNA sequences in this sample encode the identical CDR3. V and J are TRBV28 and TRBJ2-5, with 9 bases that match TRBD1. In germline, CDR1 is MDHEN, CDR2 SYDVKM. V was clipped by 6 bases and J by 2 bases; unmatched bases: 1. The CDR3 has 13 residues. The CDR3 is CASRTGGQETQYF. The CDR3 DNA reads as TGTGCCAGCAGGACAGGGGGACAAGAGACCCAGTACTTC.

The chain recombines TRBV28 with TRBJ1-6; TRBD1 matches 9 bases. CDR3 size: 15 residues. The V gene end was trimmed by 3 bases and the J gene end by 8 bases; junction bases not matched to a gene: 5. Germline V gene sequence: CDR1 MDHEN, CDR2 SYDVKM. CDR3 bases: TGTGCCAGCAGTTTCCGGGACAGGGACTATTCACCCCTCCACTTT. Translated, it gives CASSFRDRDYSPLHF.

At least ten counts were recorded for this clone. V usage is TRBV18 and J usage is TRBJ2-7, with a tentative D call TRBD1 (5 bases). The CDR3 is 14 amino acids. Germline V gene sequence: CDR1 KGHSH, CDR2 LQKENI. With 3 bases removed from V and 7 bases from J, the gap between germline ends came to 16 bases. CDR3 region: CASSPTEMSVEQYF. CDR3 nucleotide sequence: TGTGCCAGCTCACCGACAGAGATGAGTGTGGAGCAGTACTTC.

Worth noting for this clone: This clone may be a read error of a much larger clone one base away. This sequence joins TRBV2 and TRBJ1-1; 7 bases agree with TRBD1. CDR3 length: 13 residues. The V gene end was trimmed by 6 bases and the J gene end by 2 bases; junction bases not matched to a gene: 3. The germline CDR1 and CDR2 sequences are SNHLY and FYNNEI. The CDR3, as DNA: TGTGCCAGCAGCAGACAGGGAAACACTGAAGCTTTCTTT. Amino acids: CASSRQGNTEAFF.

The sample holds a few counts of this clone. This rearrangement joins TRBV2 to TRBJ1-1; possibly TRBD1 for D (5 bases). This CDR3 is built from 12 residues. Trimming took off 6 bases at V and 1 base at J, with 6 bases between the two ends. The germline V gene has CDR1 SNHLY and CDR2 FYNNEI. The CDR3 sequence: CASRGRNTEAFF. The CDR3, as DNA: TGTGCCAGCAGGGGGCGGAACACTGAAGCTTTCTTT.

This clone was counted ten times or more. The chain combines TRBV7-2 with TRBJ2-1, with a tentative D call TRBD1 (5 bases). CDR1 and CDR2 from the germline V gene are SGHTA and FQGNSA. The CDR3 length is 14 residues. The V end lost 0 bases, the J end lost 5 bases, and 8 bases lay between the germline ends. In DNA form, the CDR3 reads TGTGCCAGCAGCTTAGCCAGGGCCAACAATGAGCAGTTCTTC. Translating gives CASSLARANNEQFF.

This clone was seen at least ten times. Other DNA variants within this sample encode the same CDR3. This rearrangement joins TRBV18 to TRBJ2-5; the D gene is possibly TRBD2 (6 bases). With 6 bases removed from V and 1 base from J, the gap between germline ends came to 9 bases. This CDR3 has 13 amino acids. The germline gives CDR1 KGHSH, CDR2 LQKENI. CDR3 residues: CASSPGSQETQYF. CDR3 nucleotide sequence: TGTGCCAGCTCTCCCGGGAGCCAAGAGACCCAGTACTTC.

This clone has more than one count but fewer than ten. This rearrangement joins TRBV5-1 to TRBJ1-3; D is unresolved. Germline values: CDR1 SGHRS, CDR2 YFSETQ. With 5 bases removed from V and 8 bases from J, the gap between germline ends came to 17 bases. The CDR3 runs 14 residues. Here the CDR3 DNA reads TGCGCCAGCAGAGATTCCAGGCGGAGGGACACCATATATTTT. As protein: CASRDSRRRDTIYF.

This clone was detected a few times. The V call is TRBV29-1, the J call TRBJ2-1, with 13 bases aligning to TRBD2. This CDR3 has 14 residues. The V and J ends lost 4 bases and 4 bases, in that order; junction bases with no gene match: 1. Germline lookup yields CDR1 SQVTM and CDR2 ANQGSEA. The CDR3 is CSVGGLAGYNEQFF. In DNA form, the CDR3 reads TGCAGCGTTGGGGGACTAGCGGGATACAATGAGCAGTTCTTC.

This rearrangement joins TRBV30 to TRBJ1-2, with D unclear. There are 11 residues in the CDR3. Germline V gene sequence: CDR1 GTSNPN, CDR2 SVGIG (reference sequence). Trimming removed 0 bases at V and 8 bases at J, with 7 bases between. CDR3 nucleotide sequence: TGTGCCTGGAGTGTACTAACGGGCTACACCTTC. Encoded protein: CAWSVLTGYTF. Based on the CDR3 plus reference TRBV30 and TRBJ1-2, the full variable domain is SQTIHQWPATLVQPVGSPLSLECTVEGTSNPNLYWYRQAAGRGLQLLFYSVGIGQISSEVPQNLSASRPQDRQFILSSKKLLLSDSGFYLCAWSVLTGYTFGSGTRLTVV.

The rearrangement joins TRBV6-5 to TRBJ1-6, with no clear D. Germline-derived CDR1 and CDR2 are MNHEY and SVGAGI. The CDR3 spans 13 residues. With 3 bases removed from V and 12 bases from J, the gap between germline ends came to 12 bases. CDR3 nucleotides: TGTGCCAGCAGTTATCGGGGTGGGGTACCCCTCCACTTT. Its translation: CASSYRGGVPLHF.

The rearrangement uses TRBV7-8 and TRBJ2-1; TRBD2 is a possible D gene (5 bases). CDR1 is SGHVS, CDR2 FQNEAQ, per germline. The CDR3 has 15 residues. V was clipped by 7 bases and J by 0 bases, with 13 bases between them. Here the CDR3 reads CASNTRISSYNEQFF. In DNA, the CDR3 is TGTGCCAGCAACACTAGGATAAGCTCCTACAATGAGCAGTTCTTC.

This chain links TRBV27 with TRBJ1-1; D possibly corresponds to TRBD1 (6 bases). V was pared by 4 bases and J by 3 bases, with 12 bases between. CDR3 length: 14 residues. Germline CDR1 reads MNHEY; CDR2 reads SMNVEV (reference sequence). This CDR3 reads CASSYRVRDTEAFF. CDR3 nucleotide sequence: TGTGCCAGCAGTTACAGGGTTCGCGACACTGAAGCTTTCTTT.